What follows is one T cell receptor (beta chain) and its context. The CDR3 has 17 residues. The junction had 8 bases not matched to a gene; V was cut back by 2 bases and J by 7 bases. Germline V lookup: CDR1 MDHEN, CDR2 SYDVKM. Some clones are missing from TCRdb's copy, which holds only in-frame ones; the method was immunoSEQ multiplex PCR. The sample includes roughly 2 million clones, roughly 94% of them seen just once. The data derive from a study of shared clonotypes between healthy human individuals. The chain has TRBV28 and TRBJ1-6; TRBD1 matches at 10 bases. The sample taken for sequencing was naive CD4+ T cells sorted from blood. As for subset: CD45RA+ positively selected. The TCR comes from a man younger than 35 in good health. CDR3 protein: CASSLPRQGAANSPLHF. The CDR3 bases are TGTGCCAGCAGTTTACCGAGACAGGGGGCCGCCAATTCACCCCTCCACTTT.